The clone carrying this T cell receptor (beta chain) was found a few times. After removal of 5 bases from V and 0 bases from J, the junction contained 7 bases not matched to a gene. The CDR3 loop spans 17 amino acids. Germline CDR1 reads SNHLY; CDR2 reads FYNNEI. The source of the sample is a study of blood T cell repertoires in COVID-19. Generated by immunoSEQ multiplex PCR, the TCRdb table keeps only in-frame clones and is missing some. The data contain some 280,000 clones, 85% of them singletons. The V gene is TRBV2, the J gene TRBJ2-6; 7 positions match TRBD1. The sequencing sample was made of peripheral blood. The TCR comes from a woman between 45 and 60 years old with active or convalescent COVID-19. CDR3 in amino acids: CASSPTGLISGANVLTF. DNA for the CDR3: TGTGCCAGCAGTCCGACAGGGCTAATCTCTGGGGCCAACGTCCTGACTTTC.